A selection of T cell receptor beta chains follows, all from one sample in a study of T cells in Graves' hyperthyroidism and ophthalmopathy. TCRdb used MiXCR to reprocess the multiplex PCR reads, holding one entry per CDR3 protein. The table has roughly 380,000 distinct CDR3 sequences, about 15% seen once; the top ten hold about 11%. Sequencing used blood. The receptors originated from a woman in her sixties or seventies with Graves' hyperthyroidism. Both conserved end residues are part of each CDR3. The D gene is left open where the match is weak. Not every row has a clone size; where given, it reads once, few, many or a size class.

clone_size,v_call,d_call,j_call,cdr3_length,cdr3_aa,cdr3_nt
few,TRBV29-1,NA,TRBJ2-2,18,CSVDPSGTYSANTGELFF,TGCAGCGTTGATCCAAGCGGAACTTACTCGGCGAACACCGGGGAGCTGTTTTTT
many,TRBV28,NA,TRBJ2-5,15,CASSLPGQVQETQYF,TGTGCCAGCAGTTTACCGGGACAAGTTCAAGAGACCCAGTACTTC
many,TRBV7-9,NA,TRBJ2-1,14,CASSFSGNINEQFF,TGTGCCAGCAGCTTCAGTGGGAATATCAATGAGCAGTTCTTC
few,TRBV10-3,NA,TRBJ2-6,14,CAISGSVVANVLTF,TGTGCCATCAGTGGTTCGGTTGTGGCCAACGTCCTGACTTTC
few,TRBV27,TRBD1,TRBJ1-2,12,CASWQGVYGYAF,TGTGCCAGCTGGCAGGGGGTCTATGGCTACGCCTTC
NA,TRBV5-1,NA,TRBJ2-1,17,CASSLAFYGSNRGEQFF,TGCGCCAGCAGCTTGGCTTTCTACGGGAGTAATAGGGGTGAGCAGTTCTTC
many,TRBV28,NA,TRBJ1-2,15,CASSSRQVYIYGYTF,TGTGCCAGCAGTTCTCGACAGGTCTATATCTATGGCTACACCTTC
NA,TRBV2,TRBD1,TRBJ1-5,15,CASSRDRGGNQPQHF,TGTGCCAGCAGCCGGGACAGGGGTGGAAATCAGCCCCAGCATTTT
many,TRBV11-2,TRBD1,TRBJ2-3,17,CASRKGQGLVGADTQYF,TGTGCCAGCAGAAAAGGACAGGGTCTGGTGGGGGCCGATACGCAGTATTTT
many,TRBV3-1,TRBD1,TRBJ1-2,14,CASSPIWTGYGYTF,TGTGCCAGCAGCCCAATATGGACAGGCTATGGCTACACCTTC
NA,TRBV5-4,NA,TRBJ2-3,15,CASSPTPQGTDTQYF,TGTGCCAGCAGCCCTACACCCCAGGGCACAGATACGCAGTATTTT
many,TRBV24-1,NA,TRBJ1-2,14,CATSDAGIRGGYTF,TGTGCCACCAGTGACGCCGGGATACGGGGTGGCTACACCTTC
few,TRBV5-1,NA,TRBJ2-7,13,CASSYGENDEQYF,TGCGCCAGCAGCTACGGGGAGAACGACGAGCAGTACTTC
many,TRBV5-5,NA,TRBJ2-1,17,CASSSDMGANQQGEQFF,TGTGCCAGCAGCAGCGACATGGGTGCTAACCAACAGGGTGAGCAGTTCTTC
many,TRBV20-1,NA,TRBJ1-6,14,CSALPGGSNSPLHF,TGCAGTGCTTTACCCGGAGGGTCGAATTCACCCCTCCACTTT
many,TRBV11-1,TRBD2,TRBJ2-1,16,CASSLGLAGMSDEQFF,TGTGCCAGCAGCCTCGGACTAGCGGGAATGAGCGATGAGCAGTTCTTC
many,TRBV18,NA,TRBJ2-3,12,CASSPPGGTQYF,TGTGCCAGCAGCCCCCCCGGTGGTACGCAGTATTTT
many,TRBV12-3/TRBV12-4,TRBD2,TRBJ2-1,16,CASSLNVEGGYNEQFF,TGTGCCAGCAGTTTAAATGTCGAGGGAGGGTACAATGAGCAGTTCTTC
many,TRBV7-9,TRBD2,TRBJ2-5,14,CASSSSGRKETQYF,TGTGCCAGCAGCTCTAGCGGGAGGAAAGAGACCCAGTACTTC
few,TRBV6-2/TRBV6-3,NA,TRBJ2-2,15,CASRRPGTRSGELFF,TGTGCCAGCAGACGTCCCGGGACAAGAAGCGGGGAGCTGTTTTTT
few,TRBV6-2/TRBV6-3,TRBD2,TRBJ2-7,15,CASSKGTSGYNEQYF,TGTGCCAGCAGTAAAGGGACTAGCGGGTACAATGAGCAGTACTTC
NA,TRBV5-1,TRBD1,TRBJ2-5,16,CASSLRPGQGIETQYF,TGCGCCAGCAGCTTGCGACCGGGACAGGGGATAGAGACCCAGTACTTC
many,TRBV29-1,TRBD2,TRBJ2-1,13,CSVDRTSGNEQFF,TGCAGCGTTGACAGGACTAGCGGGAATGAGCAGTTCTTC
many,TRBV27,TRBD1,TRBJ1-5,16,CASSSLKGQKNQPQHF,TGTGCCAGCAGCTCACTCAAGGGACAGAAGAATCAGCCCCAGCATTTT
many,TRBV12-3/TRBV12-4,TRBD2,TRBJ2-4,17,CASSLDRGRGDKNIQYF,TGTGCCAGCAGTTTAGATCGCGGGAGAGGGGACAAAAACATTCAGTACTTC